This T cell receptor (beta chain) was recovered during a study of blood T cell repertoires in COVID-19. On the study more broadly: Acute and convalescent COVID-19 specimens originated in the United States, Italy and Spain. Sources were T cells, B-cell-depleted T cells, or PBMCs; the material itself was cDNA or gDNA.

Germline trimming cut 4 bases from V and 5 bases from J; bases unmatched to any gene: 4. From germline, CDR1 is KGHSH and CDR2 LQKENI. The CDR3 is made up of 14 amino acids. Per the study methods: From reference gene primer amplification, estimates of nucleated cell counts were derived. Sequenced by immunoSEQ multiplex PCR; TCRdb stores in-frame clones only, minus some. Clonal size and the V and J genes are those of that table, whereas D and trimming came from the DNA. The table includes about 270,000 clones, approximately 77% detected once. This clone was seen once. The sample taken for sequencing was peripheral blood. The V call is TRBV18, the J call TRBJ2-7, with 11 bases aligning to TRBD1. This receptor was taken from a woman aged 18-29 years with acute or convalescent COVID-19. In DNA, the CDR3 is TGTGCCAGCTCACTCGGGACAGGGGGAAACGAGCAGTACTTC. Protein sequence: CASSLGTGGNEQYF.